The entry below describes one TCR beta chain. The data derive from a study of blood T cell repertoires in COVID-19. Across the whole study: Specimens from acute and convalescent COVID-19 originated in the United States, Italy and Spain. The analysed material was cDNA or gDNA that came from T cells, B-cell-depleted T cells, or PBMCs.

V gave up 6 bases and J gave up 2 bases; unmatched junction bases: 6. CDR1 KGHSH and CDR2 LQKENI come from the germline V gene. This CDR3 spans 15 amino acids. Under the authors' procedure: Estimated nucleated cell counts came from reference gene primer amplification. Repertoires were generated with immunoSEQ multiplex PCR, while TCRdb's copy carries only in-frame clones and drops some. V and J calls and clone size follow that table, whereas D and trimming were derived from the DNA. In the table there are 60,000 to 70,000 clones, more than 65% of which are singletons. The chain links TRBV18 to TRBJ2-1, with 8 nucleotides matching TRBD2. This TCR was recovered from a woman in her fifties or sixties with acute or convalescent COVID-19. Sequencing was carried out using peripheral blood. The DNA of the CDR3 is TGTGCCAGCTCCGTGGGTAGCGGGGCCTACAATGAGCAGTTCTTC. It specifies CASSVGSGAYNEQFF.